The rows below give T cell receptor beta chains drawn from one sample of a study of T-cell memory formation after mild COVID-19. TCRdb analysed the 5' RACE reads with MiXCR anew, one entry per CDR3 protein. The table includes around 530,000 distinct CDR3 sequences, 20% to 25% detected once. Sequenced sample: PBMCs or a T cell subset sorted from them (not recorded which). These receptors were obtained from an adult woman who had mild COVID-19 (a few samples of this study predate the infection). Cell type and time point are not known. The CDR3 runs from the conserved cysteine through the conserved F or W. D genes are given only for firm matches. Clone size is not always given. Where it is, it says once, few, many or a class for expanded clones.

TRBV15	-	many	TRBJ2-2	14	TGTGCCACCAGCATGAGGACGAACACCGGGGAGCTGTTTTTT	CATSMRTNTGELFF
TRBV12-3/TRBV12-4	-	-	TRBJ1-1	13	-	CASSFGQGIEALF
TRBV12-3/TRBV12-4	-	many	TRBJ1-2	13	TGTGCCAGCAGTTTTGATCCGAACTATGGCTACACCTTC	CASSFDPNYGYTF
TRBV7-8	TRBD1	few	TRBJ2-3	15	TGTGCCAGCAGACGGGACAGGGGGCGCCCAGATACGCAGTATTTT	CASRRDRGRPDTQYF
TRBV5-5	TRBD1	many	TRBJ2-1	20	TGTGCCAGCAGCTCGCGACAGGGTCAATGGGAGTACGGTCAAGGGAATGAGCAGTTCTTC	CASSSRQGQWEYGQGNEQFF
TRBV6-6	-	-	TRBJ2-1	18	TGTGCCAGCAGTTACCGGCTAGAAGGGCCCAGCTCCTACAATGAGCAGTTCTTC	CASSYRLEGPSSYNEQFF
TRBV9	-	few	TRBJ2-2	13	TGTGCCAGCAGGAAAGGGAACACCGGGGAGCTGTTTTTT	CASRKGNTGELFF
TRBV28	TRBD2	-	TRBJ2-1	15	TGTGCCAGCAGCCGTACTAGCGGACCCCTCGGTGAGCAGTTCTTC	CASSRTSGPLGEQFF
TRBV7-7	-	-	TRBJ2-7	13	TGTGCTAGCAGCCGGGACAGCGGGGACGAGCAGTACTTC	CASSRDSGDEQYF
TRBV10-3	TRBD2	-	TRBJ2-3	14	TGTGCCATCAGATCCGGGACTAGCATAGATACGCAGTATTTT	CAIRSGTSIDTQYF
TRBV24-1	-	many	TRBJ2-3	16	TGTGCCACCAGTGATTTGGGGCAGGGGCGCCAAGATACGCAGTATTTT	CATSDLGQGRQDTQYF
TRBV10-3	TRBD2	few	TRBJ2-1	17	TGTGCCATCGGGGGGAACCCTAGCGGGGGGGCCTACAATGAGCAGTTCTTC	CAIGGNPSGGAYNEQFF
TRBV6-5	TRBD1	-	TRBJ2-3	15	TGTGCCAGCAGTTCCGACAGGGGGTTTGGAGATACGCAGTATTTT	CASSSDRGFGDTQYF
TRBV12-3/TRBV12-4	-	few	TRBJ1-5	14	TGTGCCAGCAGTTTATACAGGGACAATCAGCCCCAGCATTTT	CASSLYRDNQPQHF
TRBV29-1	TRBD1	few	TRBJ1-2	17	TGCAGCGTTGCCCAGGGCTCCGGGGGGCCAGGGGGCTATGGCTACACCTTC	CSVAQGSGGPGGYGYTF
TRBV7-9	-	-	TRBJ2-1	15	TGTGCCAGCAGCCCCTTTTGGCCAGTTTCCAATGAGCAGTTCTTC	CASSPFWPVSNEQFF
TRBV20-1	TRBD1	-	TRBJ2-7	13	TGCAGTGGGGACAGCGGACATCCGTACGAGCAGTACTTC	CSGDSGHPYEQYF
TRBV12-3/TRBV12-4	-	-	TRBJ1-2	10	TGTGCCAGCAGTTCTCAGGTCGACACCTTC	CASSSQVDTF
TRBV20-1	TRBD1	few	TRBJ2-1	15	TGCAGTGCTAGCTGGGACAGGGGGGGGTACAATGAGCAGTTCTTC	CSASWDRGGYNEQFF
TRBV11-2	TRBD1	-	TRBJ2-3	15	TGTGCCAGCAGCCCAACACAGGGACAGGCAGATACGCAGTATTTT	CASSPTQGQADTQYF
TRBV4-1	-	-	TRBJ2-3	15	TGCGCCAGCAGCCAAGCGGAGTATAGCACAGATACGCAGTATTTT	CASSQAEYSTDTQYF
TRBV6-2/TRBV6-3	-	-	TRBJ2-1	17	TGTGCCAGCAGCTCCCCGGGACGAGGACAGTCCTACAATGAGCAGTTCTTC	CASSSPGRGQSYNEQFF
TRBV7-9	-	-	TRBJ2-7	15	TGTGCCAGCAGCTTTTTCGATGCGGACGCGGTCGAGCAGTACTTC	CASSFFDADAVEQYF
TRBV27	TRBD1	-	TRBJ2-6	17	TGTGCCAGCAGTCCGGACAGGTTAAGCTCTGGGGCCAACGTCCTGACTTTC	CASSPDRLSSGANVLTF
TRBV30	-	-	TRBJ2-7	13	TGTGCCTGGAGTTCGGGGCAGGGCTACGAGCAGTACTTC	CAWSSGQGYEQYF
TRBV6-5	TRBD2	-	TRBJ2-7	15	TGTGCCAGCAGTTATAGGGCTAGCGGGAGATACGAGCAGTACTTC	CASSYRASGRYEQYF
TRBV20-1	-	few	TRBJ1-1	15	TGCAGTGCTCCAGCCACCACCTTTGGCAACACTGAAGCTTTCTTT	CSAPATTFGNTEAFF
TRBV4-2	-	few	TRBJ2-3	14	TGTGCCAGCAGCCAAGAAGACCACACAGATACGCAGTATTTT	CASSQEDHTDTQYF
TRBV14	-	few	TRBJ2-7	15	TGTGCCAGCAGCCAAGAAAGGGGCAGGGGCCACGAGCAGTACTTC	CASSQERGRGHEQYF
TRBV24-1	-	-	TRBJ2-2	13	TGTGCCACCAGTGCTGGGGCCACCGGGGAGCTGTTTTTT	CATSAGATGELFF
TRBV7-9	TRBD1	-	TRBJ2-7	16	TGTGCCAGCAGCCTCCCGGGACAGGGGATCAGTTACGAGCAGTACTTC	CASSLPGQGISYEQYF
TRBV24-1	-	few	TRBJ2-1	15	TGTGCCACCAGTGATCCAGGCGTCATCTACAATGAGCAGTTCTTC	CATSDPGVIYNEQFF
TRBV12-3/TRBV12-4	-	-	TRBJ2-6	19	TGTGCCAGCAGTTTAGTAGGAGGGGGCAGGGGTTCTCGGGCCAACGTCCTGACTTTC	CASSLVGGGRGSRANVLTF
TRBV6-5	-	-	TRBJ1-1	14	TGTGCCAGCAGGCCGGGGCAGCTGAACACTGAAGCTTTCTTT	CASRPGQLNTEAFF
TRBV14	-	-	TRBJ2-7	14	TGTGCCAGCAGCCCGGCTCATACCTCCTACGAGCAGTACTTC	CASSPAHTSYEQYF
TRBV7-7	TRBD2	-	TRBJ2-3	16	TGTGCTAGCAGTTTGAGGGCGGGACTACCGCGGGATACGCAGTATTTT	CASSLRAGLPRDTQYF
TRBV29-1	-	few	TRBJ2-5	12	TGCAGCGTCGATACCGGGGGCTCGACCCAGTACTTC	CSVDTGGSTQYF
TRBV15	-	-	TRBJ1-1	13	TGTGCCACCAAAGAGGGGCTTAACACTGAAGCTTTCTTT	CATKEGLNTEAFF
TRBV7-9	-	-	TRBJ1-3	15	TGTGCCAGGAGCTCGACAAATCTCTCTGGAAACACCATATATTTT	CARSSTNLSGNTIYF
TRBV12-3/TRBV12-4	-	few	TRBJ2-2	14	TGTGCCAGCGTACAGGGGAGGGACACCGGGGAGCTGTTTTTT	CASVQGRDTGELFF
TRBV5-1	-	-	TRBJ2-7	15	TGCGCCAGTTCTGCTACGGGACAATTCTCCTACGAGCAGTACTTC	CASSATGQFSYEQYF
TRBV27	-	-	TRBJ1-3	16	TGTGCCAGCAGCATGAATTCTAGGCCCTCTGGAAACACCATATATTTT	CASSMNSRPSGNTIYF
TRBV15	TRBD1	-	TRBJ1-3	16	TGTGCCACCAGCAGAGGTGGGACAGAAACTGGAAACACCATATATTTT	CATSRGGTETGNTIYF
TRBV7-9	-	-	TRBJ2-4	15	TGTGCCAGCAGGTCTCGGGGTGAAGGTTTGGACATTCAGTACTTC	CASRSRGEGLDIQYF
TRBV11-1	TRBD1	-	TRBJ2-7	15	TGTGCCAGCAGCCCGCCGGGACAGGGGGATGGCGAGCAGTACTTC	CASSPPGQGDGEQYF
TRBV18	TRBD1	few	TRBJ2-5	16	TGTGCCAGCTCACCACCCAGGGGGCGAGAAAGGGAGACCCAGTACTTC	CASSPPRGRERETQYF
TRBV5-1	-	few	TRBJ2-1	14	TGCGCCAGCAGCTTGGCAGGGGTTATCGCTGAGCAGTTCTTC	CASSLAGVIAEQFF
TRBV29-1	TRBD1	-	TRBJ2-1	13	TGCAGCGCTGACAGGGCCTCCAACAATGAGCAGTTCTTC	CSADRASNNEQFF
TRBV12-3/TRBV12-4	TRBD1	few	TRBJ2-2	15	TGTGCCAGCAGTGCGACTAACAGGGGAACCGGGGAGCTGTTTTTT	CASSATNRGTGELFF
TRBV12-3/TRBV12-4	-	-	TRBJ1-2	14	TGTGCCAGCAGTGACCCACCGGGATACTATGGCTACACCTTC	CASSDPPGYYGYTF
TRBV3-1	-	-	TRBJ1-2	13	TGTGCCAGCAGCCAAGACACACCGTATGGCTACACCTTC	CASSQDTPYGYTF
TRBV5-6	TRBD1	few	TRBJ1-1	14	TGTGCCAGCAGCGGGACAGGGCGGAACACTGAAGCTTTCTTT	CASSGTGRNTEAFF
TRBV27	TRBD1	-	TRBJ2-7	15	TGTGCCAGCAGTATGACCAGACAGGGCTCCTACGAGCAGTACTTC	CASSMTRQGSYEQYF
TRBV12-3/TRBV12-4	-	few	TRBJ1-2	14	TGTGCCAGCAGTTTAAGGCAGGGGATCGACGGCTACACCTTC	CASSLRQGIDGYTF
TRBV7-9	-	-	TRBJ2-5	16	TGTGCCAGCAGCTCCCGGGACACCCCGAGGAAGGAGACCCAGTACTTC	CASSSRDTPRKETQYF